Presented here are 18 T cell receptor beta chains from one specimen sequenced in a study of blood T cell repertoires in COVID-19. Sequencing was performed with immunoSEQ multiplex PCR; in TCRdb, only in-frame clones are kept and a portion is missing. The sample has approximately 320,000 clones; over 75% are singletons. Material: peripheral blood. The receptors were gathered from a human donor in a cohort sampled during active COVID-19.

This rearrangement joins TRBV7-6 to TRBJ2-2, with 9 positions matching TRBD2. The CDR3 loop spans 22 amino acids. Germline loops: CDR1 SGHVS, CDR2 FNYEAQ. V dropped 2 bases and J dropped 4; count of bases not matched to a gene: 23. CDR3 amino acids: CASSLQARGLASIHHATGELFF. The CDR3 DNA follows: TGTGCCAGCAGCTTACAGGCCCGGGGACTAGCCTCTATCCATCACGCCACCGGGGAGCTGTTTTTT. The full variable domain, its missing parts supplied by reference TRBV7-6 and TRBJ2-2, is GAGVSQSPRYKVTKRGQDVALRCDPISGHVSLYWYRQALGQGPEFLTYFNYEAQQDKSGLPNDRFSAERPEGSISTLTIQRTEQRDSAMYRCASSLQARGLASIHHATGELFFGEGSRLTVL.

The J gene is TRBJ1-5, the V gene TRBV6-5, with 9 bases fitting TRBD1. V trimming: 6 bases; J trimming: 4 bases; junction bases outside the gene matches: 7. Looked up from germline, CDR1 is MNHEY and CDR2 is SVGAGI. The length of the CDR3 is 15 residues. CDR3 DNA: TGTGCCAGCAGGATGGACAGGGGCATTAATCAGCCCCAGCATTTT. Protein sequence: CASRMDRGINQPQHF.

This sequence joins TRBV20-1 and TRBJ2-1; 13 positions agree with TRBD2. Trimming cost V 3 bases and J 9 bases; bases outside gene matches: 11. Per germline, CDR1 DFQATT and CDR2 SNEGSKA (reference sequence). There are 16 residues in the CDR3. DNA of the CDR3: TGCAGTGCTAGTCTCTCACTAGCGGGGGGGCTGGGTGAGCAGTTCTTC. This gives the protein CSASLSLAGGLGEQFF.

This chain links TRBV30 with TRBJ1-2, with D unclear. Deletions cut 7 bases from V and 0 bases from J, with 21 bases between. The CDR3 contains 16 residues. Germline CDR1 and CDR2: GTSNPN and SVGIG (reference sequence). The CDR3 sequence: CASPPLPKEANYGYTF. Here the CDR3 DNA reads TGTGCCTCACCACCTCTCCCCAAGGAGGCTAACTATGGCTACACCTTC.

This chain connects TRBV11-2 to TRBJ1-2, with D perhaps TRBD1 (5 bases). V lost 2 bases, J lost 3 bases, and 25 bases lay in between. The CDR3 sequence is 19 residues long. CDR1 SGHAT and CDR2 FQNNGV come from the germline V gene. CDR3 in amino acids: CASSLRGHTIPGYYYGYTF. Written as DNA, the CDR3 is TGTGCCAGCAGCTTAAGGGGCCATACGATCCCAGGGTACTACTATGGCTACACCTTC.

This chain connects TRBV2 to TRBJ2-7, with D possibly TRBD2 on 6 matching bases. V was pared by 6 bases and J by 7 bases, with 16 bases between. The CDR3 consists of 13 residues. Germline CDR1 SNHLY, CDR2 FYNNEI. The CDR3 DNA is TGTGCCAGCAGGGGGCGGACCAGCGGGGAGCAGTACTTC. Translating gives CASRGRTSGEQYF.

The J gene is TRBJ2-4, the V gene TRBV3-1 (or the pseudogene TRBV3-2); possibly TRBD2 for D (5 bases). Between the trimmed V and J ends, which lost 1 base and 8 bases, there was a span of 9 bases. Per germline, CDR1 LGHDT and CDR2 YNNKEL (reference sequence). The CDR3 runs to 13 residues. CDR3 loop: CASSQATNDIQYF. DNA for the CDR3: TGTGCCAGCAGCCAAGCGACTAACGACATTCAGTACTTC.

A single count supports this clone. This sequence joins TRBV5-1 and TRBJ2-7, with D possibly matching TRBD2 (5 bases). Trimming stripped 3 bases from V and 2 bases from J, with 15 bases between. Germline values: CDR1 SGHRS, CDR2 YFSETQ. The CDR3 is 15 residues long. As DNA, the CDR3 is TGCGCCAGCAGCTCTAATCGGGGTAACCCCTACGAGCAGTACTTC. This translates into CASSSNRGNPYEQYF.

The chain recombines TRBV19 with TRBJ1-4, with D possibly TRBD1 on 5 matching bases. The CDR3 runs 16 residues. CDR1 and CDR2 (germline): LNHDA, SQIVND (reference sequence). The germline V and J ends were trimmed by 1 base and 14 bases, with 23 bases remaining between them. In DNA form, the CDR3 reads TGTGCCAGTAGTATAGTTTCGGCAGGGCCCTCCATTCACCTGTTTTTT. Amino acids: CASSIVSAGPSIHLFF. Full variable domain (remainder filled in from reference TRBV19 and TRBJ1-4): DGGITQSPKYLFRKEGQNVTLSCEQNLNHDAMYWYRQDPGQGLRLIYYSQIVNDFQKGDIAEGYSVSREKKESFPLTVTSAQKNPTAFYLCASSIVSAGPSIHLFFGSGTQLSVL.

The CDR3 DNA sequence: TGTGCCAGCTCTAAACAGGGGATTAATAATGAAAAACTGTTTTTT. Translation: CASSKQGINNEKLFF. The V and J genes are TRBV2 and TRBJ1-4; 7 bases map to TRBD1. V lost 8 bases and J lost 4; bases outside the gene matches: 10. The V gene's germline CDR1 is SNHLY and CDR2 FYNNEI. The CDR3 is 15 amino acids.

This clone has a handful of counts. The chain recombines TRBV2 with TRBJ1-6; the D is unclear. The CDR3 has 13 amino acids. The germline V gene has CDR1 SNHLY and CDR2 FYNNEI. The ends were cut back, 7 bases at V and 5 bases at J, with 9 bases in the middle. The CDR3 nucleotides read TGTGCCAGCATGGGCAGAAATAATTCACCCCTCCACTTT. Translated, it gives CASMGRNNSPLHF.

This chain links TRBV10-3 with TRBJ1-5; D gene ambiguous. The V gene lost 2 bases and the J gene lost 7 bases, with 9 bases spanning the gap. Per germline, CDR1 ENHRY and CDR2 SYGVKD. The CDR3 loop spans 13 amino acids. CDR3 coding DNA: TGTGCCATCAGTGAGGAGGAGGAACAGCCCCAGCATTTT. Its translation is CAISEEEEQPQHF.

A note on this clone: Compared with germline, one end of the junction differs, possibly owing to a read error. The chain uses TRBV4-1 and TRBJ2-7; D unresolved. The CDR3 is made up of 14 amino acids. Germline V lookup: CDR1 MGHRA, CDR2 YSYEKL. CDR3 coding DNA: TGCGCCAGCAGCCAATCCCGCGTCTCCGACGAGCAGTACTTC. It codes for CASSQSRVSDEQYF.

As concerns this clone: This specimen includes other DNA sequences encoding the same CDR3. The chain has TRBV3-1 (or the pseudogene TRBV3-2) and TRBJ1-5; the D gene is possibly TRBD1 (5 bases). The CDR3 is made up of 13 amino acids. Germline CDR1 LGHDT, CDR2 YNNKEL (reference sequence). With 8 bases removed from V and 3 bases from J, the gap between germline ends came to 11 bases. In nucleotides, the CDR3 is TGTGCCAGCTCCCAGGGCGCCAATCAGCCCCAGCATTTT. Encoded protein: CASSQGANQPQHF.

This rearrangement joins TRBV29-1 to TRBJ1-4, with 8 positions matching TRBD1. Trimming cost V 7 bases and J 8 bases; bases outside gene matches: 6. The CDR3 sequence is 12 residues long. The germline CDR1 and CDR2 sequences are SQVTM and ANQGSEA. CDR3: CSADRGDEKLFF. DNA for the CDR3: TGCAGCGCCGACAGGGGCGACGAAAAACTGTTTTTT.

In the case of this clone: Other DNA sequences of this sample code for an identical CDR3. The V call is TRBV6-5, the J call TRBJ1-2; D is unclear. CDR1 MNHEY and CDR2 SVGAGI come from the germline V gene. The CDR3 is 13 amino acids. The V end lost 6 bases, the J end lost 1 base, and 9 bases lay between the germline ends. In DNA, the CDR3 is TGTGCCAGCAGCACGACGGGTAACTATGGCTACACCTTC. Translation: CASSTTGNYGYTF.

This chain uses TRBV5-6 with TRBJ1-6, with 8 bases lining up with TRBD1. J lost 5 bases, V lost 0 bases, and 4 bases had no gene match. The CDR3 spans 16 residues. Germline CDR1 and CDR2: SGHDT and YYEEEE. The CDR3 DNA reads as TGTGCCAGCAGCTTGGGGACAGGGCGGGATAATTCACCCCTCCACTTT. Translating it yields CASSLGTGRDNSPLHF.

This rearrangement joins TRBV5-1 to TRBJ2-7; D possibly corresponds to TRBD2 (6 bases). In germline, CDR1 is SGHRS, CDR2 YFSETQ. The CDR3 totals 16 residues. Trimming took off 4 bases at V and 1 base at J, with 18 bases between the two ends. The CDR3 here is CASSSRESAFSYEQYF. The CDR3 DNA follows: TGCGCCAGCAGCAGCCGGGAGAGCGCCTTTTCCTACGAGCAGTACTTC.